Following are 3 T cell receptor beta chains from one sample sequenced in a study of T cell clones after liver transplantation. Some clones are missing from TCRdb's copy, which holds only in-frame ones; the method was immunoSEQ multiplex PCR. The sample holds approximately 68,000 clones, about 80% seen once. The sequencing used CD4+ T cells from blood, collected before liver transplant. The source of these receptors is a human donor who received a liver transplant.

The gene calls are TRBV5-4 and TRBJ2-3; 9 nucleotides line up with TRBD1. The germline V gene encodes CDR1 SGHNT and CDR2 YYREEE (reference sequence). Germline trimming cut 2 bases from V and 6 bases from J; bases unmatched to any gene: 10. The CDR3 spans 16 residues. CDR3 in amino acids: CASSFGTGSFGDTQYF. Written as DNA, the CDR3 is TGTGCCAGCAGCTTCGGGACAGGGTCCTTTGGGGATACGCAGTATTTT.

The chain joins TRBV2 to TRBJ1-5, with 7 positions matching TRBD1. This CDR3 has 15 amino acids. CDR1 and CDR2 from the germline V gene are SNHLY and FYNNEI. V was pared by 4 bases and J by 5 bases, with 8 bases of the junction left unmatched. CDR3 nucleotides: TGTGCCAGCAGTGGACAGGGTGGACTCCATCAGCCCCAGCATTTT. Its protein is CASSGQGGLHQPQHF.

The J gene is TRBJ1-1, the V gene TRBV30; D remains ambiguous. Trimming removed 1 base at V and 8 bases at J, with 14 bases between. The CDR3 has 13 residues. CDR1 and CDR2 (germline): GTSNPN, SVGIG (reference sequence). The CDR3, as DNA: TGTGCCTGGAGTGGACTGAGAGGGAGGGAAGCTTTCTTT. This translates into CAWSGLRGREAFF.